This TCR beta chain is from a study of blood T cell repertoires in COVID-19. The assay was immunoSEQ multiplex PCR, and TCRdb's table has in-frame clones only and misses some. Among fewer than 150,000 clones listed, around 85% were seen once. With 6 bases removed from V and 3 bases from J, the gap between germline ends came to 15 bases. The CDR3 runs 15 residues. Germline V gives CDR1 MDHEN, CDR2 SYDVKM. This chain uses TRBV28 with TRBJ2-1; the D gene is possibly TRBD2 (6 bases). The source is a woman in her forties or fifties who had recovered from COVID-19. Specimen: peripheral blood. In DNA, the CDR3 is TGTGCCAGCAGCCTAGGAGGGACCCTCTACAATGAGCAGTTCTTC. It specifies CASSLGGTLYNEQFF.